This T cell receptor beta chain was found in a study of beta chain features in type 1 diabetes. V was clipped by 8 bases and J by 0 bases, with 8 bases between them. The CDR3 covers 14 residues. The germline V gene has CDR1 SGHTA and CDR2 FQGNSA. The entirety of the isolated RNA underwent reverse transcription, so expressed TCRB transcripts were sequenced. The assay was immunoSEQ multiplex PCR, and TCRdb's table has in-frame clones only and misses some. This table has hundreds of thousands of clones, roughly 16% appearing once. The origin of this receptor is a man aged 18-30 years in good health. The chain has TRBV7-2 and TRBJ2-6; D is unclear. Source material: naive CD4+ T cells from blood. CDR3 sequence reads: CASLRSSGANVLTF. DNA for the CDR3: TGTGCCAGCCTTAGGAGCTCTGGGGCCAACGTCCTGACTTTC.